The 26 T cell receptor beta chains below all came from one sample that was sequenced in a study of blood T cell repertoires in COVID-19. Produced via immunoSEQ multiplex PCR; TCRdb's table is partial and in-frame only. The sample lists roughly 240,000 clones; roughly 85% were seen once. Material for sequencing was peripheral blood. These receptors all come from a man aged 50-60 years with COVID-19, enrolled during active disease.

The rearrangement uses TRBV9 and TRBJ2-3, with a tentative D call TRBD2 (6 bases). CDR3 length equals 16 residues. Per the germline V gene, CDR1 is SGDLS and CDR2 is YYNGEE. Trimming left V 0 bases short and J 5 bases short, with 16 bases between. In DNA, the CDR3 is TGTGCCAGCAGCGTAGCTATGATGGGGGGTCGAGATACGCAGTATTTT. The encoded protein is CASSVAMMGGRDTQYF.

CDR3 in DNA: TGTGCCAGCAGCTCTCTGACTAGCGGGGGTAGTGAGCAGTTCTTC. Translation gives CASSSLTSGGSEQFF. The chain employs TRBV7-3 and TRBJ2-1; 12 bases line up with TRBD2. V lost 4 bases, J lost 9 bases, and 7 bases stayed unmatched. The CDR3 sequence is 15 residues long. Per the germline V gene, CDR1 is SGHTA and CDR2 is FQGTGA.

Turning to this clone: The junction does not match germline at one end; this may be a read error. The rearrangement joins TRBV7-9 to TRBJ1-2; 11 nucleotides agree with TRBD1. The CDR3 covers 14 residues. CDR1 and CDR2 from the germline V gene are SEHNR and FQNEAQ (reference sequence). For the CDR3, the DNA is TGTGCCAGCAGCTTAGGACGGACAGGGGGCGTCAAGGACTTC. This gives the protein CASSLGRTGGVKDF.

The rearrangement links TRBV7-2 to TRBJ2-6; D is perhaps TRBD1 (6 bases). CDR3 length: 17 amino acids. V lost 3 bases, J lost 1 base, and 13 bases lay in between. From germline, CDR1 is SGHTA and CDR2 FQGNSA. CDR3 amino acids: CASSFKGQKSGANVLTF. The CDR3 DNA reads as TGTGCCAGCAGCTTTAAGGGACAAAAATCTGGGGCCAACGTCCTGACTTTC.

To note about this clone: Other DNA sequences in the sample encode the same CDR3. V gene TRBV5-1 combines with J gene TRBJ2-7; TRBD2 is a possible D gene (6 bases). The V and J ends lost 0 bases and 3 bases respectively, with 10 bases between them. The CDR3 has 14 residues. Germline V gene lookup returns CDR1 SGHRS and CDR2 YFSETQ. In DNA, the CDR3 is TGCGCCAGCAGCTTGGTCGGAGGGGACTACGAGCAGTACTTC. It translates to CASSLVGGDYEQYF.

The genes are TRBV18 and TRBJ2-1, with no clear D. Germline CDR1 reads KGHSH; CDR2 reads LQKENI. This CDR3 is built from 16 residues. V was trimmed by 1 base and J by 2 bases, leaving 12 bases between them. The CDR3 DNA reads as TGTGCCAGCTCACCACGTCAGCGTTTAACCTACAATGAGCAGTTCTTC. Translating it yields CASSPRQRLTYNEQFF.

The chain carries TRBV5-4 and TRBJ2-5; D might be TRBD2 (5 bases). The germline V and J ends were trimmed by 0 bases and 4 bases, with 13 bases remaining between them. Germline values: CDR1 SGHNT, CDR2 YYREEE (reference sequence). CDR3 length: 15 residues. CDR3 DNA: TGTGCCAGCAGCTTGGGAGATTCGGGGTCAGAGACCCAGTACTTC. It yields the protein CASSLGDSGSETQYF.

The rearrangement links TRBV28 to TRBJ2-7; 12 nucleotides agree with TRBD2. The CDR3 has 14 amino acids. Trimming removed 7 bases from V and 6 bases from J; junction bases left unmatched: 7. Germline lookup yields CDR1 MDHEN and CDR2 SYDVKM. CDR3 DNA: TGTGCCAGCAACCTACTAGCGGGGGGTTCCGAGCAGTACTTC. Translated, it gives CASNLLAGGSEQYF.

J is TRBJ1-1 and V is TRBV18; 8 bases match TRBD1. The V gene end was trimmed by 3 bases and the J gene end by 0 bases; junction bases not matched to a gene: 6. Germline V gene sequence: CDR1 KGHSH, CDR2 LQKENI. The CDR3 sequence is 16 residues long. CDR3 residues: CASSPGQGNMNTEAFF. CDR3 bases: TGTGCCAGCTCACCTGGACAGGGAAACATGAACACTGAAGCTTTCTTT.

The CDR3 sequence: CASSLGQSSSYNSPLHF. Here the CDR3 DNA reads TGTGCCAGTAGTTTAGGACAGTCAAGCTCCTATAATTCACCCCTCCACTTT. The J gene is TRBJ1-6, the V gene TRBV19; TRBD1 might be the D (6 bases). Trimming shortened V by 5 bases and J by 0 bases, and 14 bases separated the two germline ends. CDR1 and CDR2 from the germline V gene are LNHDA and SQIVND (reference sequence). The CDR3 has 17 amino acids.

The chain recombines TRBV5-1 with TRBJ2-2; tentatively, D is TRBD2 (6 bases). The CDR3 has 14 residues. V lost 4 bases and J lost 7, with 14 bases in between. Germline V gene sequence: CDR1 SGHRS, CDR2 YFSETQ. CDR3: CASSPGDGSGELFF. The DNA for the CDR3 is TGCGCCAGCAGCCCGGGGGACGGGAGCGGGGAGCTGTTTTTT.

The CDR3 reads CASRSWEMNTEAFF. CDR3 sequence (DNA): TGCGCCAGCAGGTCGTGGGAGATGAACACTGAAGCTTTCTTT. This chain links TRBV10-2 with TRBJ1-1; D gene uncertain. CDR1 is WSHSY and CDR2 is SAAADI in the germline V gene. V lost 6 bases, J lost 0 bases, and 11 bases lay in between. CDR3 length: 14 residues.

The V gene is TRBV2, the J gene TRBJ1-2; D possibly corresponds to TRBD1 (6 bases). Trimming removed 5 bases from V and 3 bases from J, with 13 bases in between. This CDR3 spans 14 amino acids. Germline CDR1 reads SNHLY; CDR2 reads FYNNEI. The CDR3 nucleotides read TGTGCCAGCAGTTCTATGGGACAACACTATGGCTACACCTTC. Protein: CASSSMGQHYGYTF.

The chain combines TRBV27 with TRBJ2-5; the D is unclear. The CDR3 runs 13 residues. Looked up from germline, CDR1 is MNHEY and CDR2 is SMNVEV (reference sequence). The V end was cut by 3 bases, the J end by 5 bases, with 10 bases between. CDR3 sequence: CASSFWSGETQYF. CDR3 nucleotides: TGTGCCAGCAGTTTTTGGAGTGGGGAGACCCAGTACTTC.

The sample holds many counts of this clone. The chain has TRBV2 and TRBJ2-1, with D perhaps matching TRBD1 (6 bases). Trimming took off 3 bases at V and 0 bases at J, with 15 bases between the two ends. Germline V gene sequence: CDR1 SNHLY, CDR2 FYNNEI. This CDR3 comprises 17 residues. For the CDR3, the DNA is TGTGCCAGCAGTGACGGACGGACGGACAGCTCCTACAATGAGCAGTTCTTC. Translated, it gives CASSDGRTDSSYNEQFF.

The V call is TRBV4-1, the J call TRBJ1-1; possibly TRBD1 for D (5 bases). There are 18 residues in the CDR3. Germline V gene data show CDR1 as MGHRA and CDR2 as YSYEKL. V gave up 4 bases and J gave up 3 bases, with 24 bases separating them. CDR3 nucleotide sequence: TGCGCCAGCAGCCCATCAGACAGCTCTAGGGAATGGGACACTGAAGCTTTCTTT. Translation: CASSPSDSSREWDTEAFF.

The rearrangement joins TRBV7-8 to TRBJ2-1; D gene unclear. The V and J ends lost 5 bases and 5 bases respectively, with 16 bases between them. The CDR3 totals 15 residues. The V gene's germline CDR1 is SGHVS and CDR2 FQNEAQ. CDR3: CASSTRVGWHNEQFF. DNA of the CDR3: TGTGCCAGCAGCACCAGAGTCGGGTGGCACAATGAGCAGTTCTTC.

The chain combines TRBV30 with TRBJ2-7, with 9 bases identical to TRBD1. There are 12 residues in the CDR3. Germline assignment: CDR1 GTSNPN and CDR2 SVGIG (reference sequence). The J segment lost 9 bases and the V segment lost 1 base, leaving 4 bases of the junction unmatched. CDR3 DNA sequence: TGTGCCTGGAGTGGGGGACAGGGAGGGCAGTACTTC. The encoded protein is CAWSGGQGGQYF.

V usage is TRBV25-1 and J usage is TRBJ1-6, with 8 bases aligning to TRBD1. The CDR3 contains 16 residues. Trimming removed 1 base from V and 10 bases from J; junction bases left unmatched: 9. Per germline, CDR1 MGHDK and CDR2 SYGVNS. CDR3 DNA sequence: TGTGCCAGCAGTGAATCCTCGGACAGGGTGGGATCACCCCTCCACTTT. This sequence encodes CASSESSDRVGSPLHF. Complete variable domain (other parts from reference TRBV25-1 and TRBJ1-6): EADIYQTPRYLVIGTGKKITLECSQTMGHDKMYWYQQDPGMELHLIHYSYGVNSTEKGDLSSESTVSRIRTEHFPLTLESARPSHTSQYLCASSESSDRVGSPLHFGNGTRLTVT.

V and J are TRBV19 and TRBJ1-5, with 7 bases lining up with TRBD1. J gave up 3 bases and V 5 bases, and 10 bases lay outside the gene matches. CDR3 length equals 16 residues. CDR1 LNHDA and CDR2 SQIVND come from the germline V gene (reference sequence). The CDR3 bases are TGTGCCAGTAGTTGGGCGGGGGGACAGTCCAATCAGCCCCAGCATTTT. Its protein is CASSWAGGQSNQPQHF.

V and J are TRBV5-1 and TRBJ2-7; the D gene is possibly TRBD2 (6 bases). Germline V gene sequence: CDR1 SGHRS, CDR2 YFSETQ. Trimming stripped 4 bases from V and 3 bases from J, with 14 bases between. The CDR3 covers 14 residues. The CDR3 DNA follows: TGCGCCAGCAGCCGCGTGGGGGGTAACTACGAGCAGTACTTC. Translating gives CASSRVGGNYEQYF. The full variable domain, with the rest looked up from reference TRBV5-1 and TRBJ2-7, is KAGVTQTPRYLIKTRGQQVTLSCSPISGHRSVSWYQQTPGQGLQFLFEYFSETQRNKGNFPGRFSGRQFSNSRSEMNVSTLELGDSALYLCASSRVGGNYEQYFGPGTRLTVT.

This clone came up a few times. This sequence joins TRBV7-2 and TRBJ1-2, with 7 bases lining up with TRBD1. V was clipped by 5 bases and J by 6 bases; unmatched bases: 9. The CDR3 length is 14 residues. Germline lookup yields CDR1 SGHTA and CDR2 FQGNSA. CDR3 DNA: TGTGCCAGCAGCGGATCGACAGGGCATGATGGCTACACCTTC. The encoded protein is CASSGSTGHDGYTF.

This clone was observed a single time. V is TRBV30 and J is TRBJ2-4, with D maybe TRBD2 (8 bases). The germline V and J ends were trimmed by 0 bases and 10 bases, with 19 bases remaining between them. From germline, CDR1 is GTSNPN and CDR2 SVGIG (reference sequence). The length of the CDR3 is 15 residues. The CDR3 protein is CAWSVRRGADRIQYF. In nucleotides, the CDR3 is TGTGCCTGGAGTGTACGGCGGGGGGCGGACAGGATTCAGTACTTC.

As concerns this clone: This sample also contains other DNA sequences that code for the same CDR3. This sequence joins TRBV3-1 (or the pseudogene TRBV3-2) and TRBJ1-6; 10 positions match TRBD1. This CDR3 has 14 residues. The V gene end was trimmed by 3 bases and the J gene end by 7 bases; junction bases not matched to a gene: 0. Germline loops: CDR1 LGHDT, CDR2 YNNKEL (reference sequence). The CDR3 reads CASSQGQGNSPLHF. The CDR3 DNA sequence: TGTGCCAGCAGCCAGGGACAGGGGAATTCACCCCTCCACTTT.

V usage is TRBV11-2 and J usage is TRBJ1-1, with D possibly matching TRBD1 (5 bases). This CDR3 is built from 12 residues. Trimming removed 0 bases at V and 10 bases at J, with 9 bases between. Germline CDR1 and CDR2: SGHAT and FQNNGV. CDR3 amino acids: CASSLDWGGAFF. DNA for the CDR3: TGTGCCAGCAGCTTAGATTGGGGGGGAGCTTTCTTT.

The rearrangement links TRBV4-2 to TRBJ2-2; 9 positions match TRBD1. In germline, CDR1 is LGHNA, CDR2 YNFKEQ. The CDR3 covers 15 residues. V lost 6 bases, J lost 0 bases, and 2 bases stayed unmatched. For the CDR3, the DNA is TGTGCCAGCAGGTGGACAGGGGCGAACACCGGGGAGCTGTTTTTT. Protein sequence: CASRWTGANTGELFF.